The following is a T cell receptor (beta chain) sequence with its context. Its antigen is still unknown. The source of the sample is a study of T-cell reconstitution after alpha-beta-depleted transplantation in children. Trimming removed 0 bases at V and 0 bases at J, with 12 bases between. Per germline, CDR1 ENHRY and CDR2 SYGVKD. This CDR3 comprises 17 residues. Library preparation (for TCRbeta) was performed with unique molecular identifiers. TCRdb used MiXCR to reprocess the PCR reads, holding one entry per CDR3 protein. The table includes fewer than 750,000 distinct CDR3 sequences, 23% detected once. Regarding the study as a whole: High day-60 TCRbeta diversity in some patients came from surviving recipient T cells and thymic progenitors.

This sequence originates from a boy younger than two who had a stem cell transplant for acute myeloid leukemia, so the T cells may come from the graft donor. The input for sequencing was PBMCs, mostly from graft donor cells, taken 360 days after TCRalphabeta/CD19-depleted stem cell transplant. V and J are TRBV10-3 and TRBJ2-1, with D unclear. The CDR3 DNA sequence: TGTGCCATCAGTGAGTCGAGAGACTCGAGCTCCTACAATGAGCAGTTCTTC. Protein product: CAISESRDSSSYNEQFF.